These 18 T cell receptor beta chains originate from one sample sequenced in a study of immune cell composition in non-small cell lung cancer. The normal lung sample lay at least 3 cm, and maximally far, from the tumour. Sequenced by immunoSEQ multiplex PCR; TCRdb stores in-frame clones only, minus some. The sample has 5,300 or so clones; about 88% are singletons. Sample: non-adjacent lung tissue. The receptors shown here come from a human donor with non-small cell lung cancer. Some clones in this sample may be carry-over from other donors' samples.

The chain has TRBV5-1 and TRBJ2-1; 10 bases agree with TRBD1. Germline V gives CDR1 SGHRS, CDR2 YFSETQ. J was trimmed by 8 bases and V by 5 bases; bases with no gene match: 4. The length of the CDR3 is 13 residues. DNA of the CDR3: TGCGCCAGCAGGACAGGGGGCGGCGATGAGCAGTTCTTC. Its translation is CASRTGGGDEQFF.

This rearrangement joins TRBV5-6 to TRBJ2-5; D is possibly TRBD2 (6 bases). Germline CDR1 reads SGHDT; CDR2 reads YYEEEE. The CDR3 length is 13 residues. Trimming pared 4 bases from V and 5 bases from J, leaving 12 bases between. The CDR3 sequence is CASSEDYWETQYF. As DNA, the CDR3 is TGTGCCAGCAGCGAGGACTATTGGGAGACCCAGTACTTC.

The J gene is TRBJ1-5, the V gene TRBV4-3; D gene uncertain. Deletions cut 2 bases from V and 2 bases from J, with 7 bases between. Germline CDR1 LGHNA, CDR2 YSLEER. The CDR3 runs to 14 residues. CDR3 nucleotide sequence: TGCGCCAGCAGCCAACAGTTTGGCAATCAGCCCCAGCATTTT. This translates into CASSQQFGNQPQHF.

This chain joins TRBV29-1 and TRBJ2-1; 9 nucleotides align to TRBD1. With 4 bases clipped from V and 8 bases from J, the junction kept 15 bases outside the gene matches. There are 16 residues in the CDR3. Germline V gives CDR1 SQVTM, CDR2 ANQGSEA. In DNA, the CDR3 is TGCAGCGTTGGGCCCCTCCCGGGACAGGGCCTCGATGAGCAGTTCTTC. It codes for CSVGPLPGQGLDEQFF.

V is TRBV28 and J is TRBJ1-2; D ambiguous. The CDR3 spans 11 residues. V gave up 4 bases and J gave up 2 bases, with 2 bases separating them. Germline loops: CDR1 MDHEN, CDR2 SYDVKM. CDR3 in amino acids: CASSSNYGYTF. Here the CDR3 DNA reads TGTGCCAGCAGTTCAAACTATGGCTACACCTTC.

The genes are TRBV6-5 and TRBJ2-7; 7 bases fit TRBD2. The germline V gene has CDR1 MNHEY and CDR2 SVGAGI. After removal of 5 bases from V and 4 bases from J, the junction contained 2 bases not matched to a gene. CDR3 size: 12 residues. CDR3 nucleotide sequence: TGTGCCAGCAGTCGTAGCGGGTACGAGCAGTACTTC. Its translation: CASSRSGYEQYF.

This sequence joins TRBV6-5 and TRBJ2-2, with D possibly matching TRBD1 (5 bases). V was cut by 0 bases and J by 6 bases, with 14 bases left in between. The CDR3 covers 16 residues. Per germline, CDR1 MNHEY and CDR2 SVGAGI. CDR3 bases: TGTGCCAGCAGTTACTCGAACGACAGATCTGCCGGGGAGCTGTTTTTT. Translating it yields CASSYSNDRSAGELFF.

The CDR3 DNA is TGTGCCAGCAGTCACAGGGGAGGAAGCACAGATACGCAGTATTTT. Amino acid sequence: CASSHRGGSTDTQYF. The chain has TRBV6-5 and TRBJ2-3; tentatively, D is TRBD1 (7 bases). V lost 5 bases and J lost 0, with 12 bases in between. The V gene's germline CDR1 is MNHEY and CDR2 SVGAGI. This CDR3 comprises 15 residues.

This rearrangement joins TRBV6-5 to TRBJ1-4; TRBD1 matches 8 bases. The germline CDR1 and CDR2 sequences are MNHEY and SVGAGI. V shed 4 bases and J 7 bases; nucleotides not matched to a gene: 8. This CDR3 comprises 15 residues. The CDR3 region is CASSLNRGFGEKLFF. The CDR3, as DNA: TGTGCCAGCAGTTTAAACAGGGGGTTTGGTGAAAAACTGTTTTTT.

The V call is TRBV7-2, the J call TRBJ1-6; D gene ambiguous. Trimming pared 2 bases from V and 6 bases from J, leaving 14 bases between. The germline V gene encodes CDR1 SGHTA and CDR2 FQGNSA. The CDR3 consists of 16 residues. The CDR3 is CASSLSFGSPNSPLHF. The CDR3 bases are TGTGCCAGCAGCTTATCATTCGGGTCCCCTAATTCACCCCTCCACTTT.

Notes on this clone: The junction differs from germline at one of its ends, possibly a read error. The rearrangement joins TRBV6-1 to TRBJ2-2; possibly TRBD1 for D (8 bases). This CDR3 is 17 amino acids long. The germline CDR1 and CDR2 sequences are MNHNS and SASEGT. DNA of the CDR3: TGTGCCAGCAGTGACGCAGACAGGGGAGGGAACGCCGGGGAGCTGTTTTTT. Its protein is CASSDADRGGNAGELFF.

The chain couples TRBV30 to TRBJ2-6; D may be TRBD1 (6 bases). This CDR3 comprises 17 residues. With 0 bases removed from V and 0 bases from J, the gap between germline ends came to 12 bases. Germline V CDR1 and CDR2: GTSNPN, SVGIG (reference sequence). The CDR3 loop reads CAWSVQGYISGANVLTF. The CDR3 DNA follows: TGTGCCTGGAGTGTTCAGGGGTATATCTCTGGGGCCAACGTCCTGACTTTC.

This clone is large within its sample. The gene calls are TRBV7-8 and TRBJ1-5; the D is unclear. Deletions cut 2 bases from V and 6 bases from J, with 11 bases between. The germline gives CDR1 SGHVS, CDR2 FQNEAQ. The CDR3 covers 14 residues. The CDR3 nucleotides are TGTGCCAGCAGCTTACCGAGGGAGCGTCAGCCCCAGCATTTT. This translates into CASSLPRERQPQHF.

The chain combines TRBV5-1 with TRBJ1-1; TRBD1 agrees at 11 bases. The CDR3 is made up of 17 amino acids. From germline, CDR1 is SGHRS and CDR2 YFSETQ. The junction had 10 bases not matched to a gene; V was cut back by 2 bases and J by 4 bases. CDR3 in amino acids: CASSLFPDRGPGTEAFF. The CDR3 DNA reads TGCGCCAGCAGCTTATTTCCGGACAGGGGGCCCGGCACTGAAGCTTTCTTT.

The chain has TRBV7-6 and TRBJ2-7; possible D gene TRBD1, 6 bases. The length of the CDR3 is 12 residues. Germline V gives CDR1 SGHVS, CDR2 FNYEAQ. Trimming took off 2 bases at V and 6 bases at J, with 8 bases between the two ends. CDR3 coding DNA: TGTGCCAGCAGCTTACCAGGGGCCGAGCAGTACTTC. Translated: CASSLPGAEQYF. The variable domain in full, with the rest retrieved from reference TRBV7-6 and TRBJ2-7, is GAGVSQSPRYKVTKRGQDVALRCDPISGHVSLYWYRQALGQGPEFLTYFNYEAQQDKSGLPNDRFSAERPEGSISTLTIQRTEQRDSAMYRCASSLPGAEQYFGPGTRLTVT.

The chain employs TRBV29-1 and TRBJ1-4, with D possibly matching TRBD1 (5 bases). The V and J ends lost 2 bases and 8 bases respectively, with 12 bases between them. Germline assignment: CDR1 SQVTM and CDR2 ANQGSEA. This CDR3 is 13 amino acids long. Written as DNA, the CDR3 is TGCAGCGTTGAAAGGCAGGGTGACGAAAAACTGTTTTTT. Protein sequence: CSVERQGDEKLFF.

The J gene is TRBJ1-2, the V gene TRBV2; tentatively, D is TRBD1 (6 bases). V lost 3 bases and J 3 bases, leaving 8 bases between the germline ends. CDR1 and CDR2 (germline): SNHLY, FYNNEI. CDR3 length equals 13 residues. CDR3 sequence (DNA): TGTGCCAGCAGTGACAACAGGGACTATGGCTACACCTTC. Its protein is CASSDNRDYGYTF.

This chain uses TRBV6-1 with TRBJ2-7; D remains ambiguous. Trimming took off 10 bases at V and 0 bases at J, with 16 bases between the two ends. The CDR3 is 14 residues long. Germline V gives CDR1 MNHNS, CDR2 SASEGT. The CDR3 nucleotides are TGTGCCACCAAGACTGACCCTAGCTCCTACGAGCAGTACTTC. Protein product: CATKTDPSSYEQYF.